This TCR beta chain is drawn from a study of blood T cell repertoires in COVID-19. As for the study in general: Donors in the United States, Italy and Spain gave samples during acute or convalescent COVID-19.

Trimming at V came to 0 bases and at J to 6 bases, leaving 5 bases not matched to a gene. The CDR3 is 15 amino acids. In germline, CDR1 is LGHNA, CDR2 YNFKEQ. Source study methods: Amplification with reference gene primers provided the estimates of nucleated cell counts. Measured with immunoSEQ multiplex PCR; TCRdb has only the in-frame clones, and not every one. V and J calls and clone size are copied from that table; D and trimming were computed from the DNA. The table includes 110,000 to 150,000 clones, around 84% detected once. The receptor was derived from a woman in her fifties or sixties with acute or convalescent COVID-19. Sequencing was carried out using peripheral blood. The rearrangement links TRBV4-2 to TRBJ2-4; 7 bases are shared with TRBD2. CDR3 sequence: CASSQEAGGRNIQYF. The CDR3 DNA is TGTGCCAGCAGCCAAGAGGCGGGCGGGAGAAACATTCAGTACTTC.